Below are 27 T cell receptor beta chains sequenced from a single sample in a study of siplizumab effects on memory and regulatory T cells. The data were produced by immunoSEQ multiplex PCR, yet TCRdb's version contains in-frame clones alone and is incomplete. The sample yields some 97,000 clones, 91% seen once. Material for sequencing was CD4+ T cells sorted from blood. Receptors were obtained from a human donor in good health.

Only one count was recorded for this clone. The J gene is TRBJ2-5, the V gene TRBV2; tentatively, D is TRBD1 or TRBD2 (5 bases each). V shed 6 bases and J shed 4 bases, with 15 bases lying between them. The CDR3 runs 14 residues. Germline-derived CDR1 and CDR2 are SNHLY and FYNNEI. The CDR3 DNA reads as TGTGCCAGCAGCGCTAGCAGGGTACGAGAGACCCAGTACTTC. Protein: CASSASRVRETQYF.

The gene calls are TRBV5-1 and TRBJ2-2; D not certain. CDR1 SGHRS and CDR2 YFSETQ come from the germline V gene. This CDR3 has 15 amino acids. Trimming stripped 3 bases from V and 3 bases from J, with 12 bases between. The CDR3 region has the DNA TGCGCCAGCAGCTGGGCCCCCCCAGACACCGGGGAGCTGTTTTTT. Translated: CASSWAPPDTGELFF.

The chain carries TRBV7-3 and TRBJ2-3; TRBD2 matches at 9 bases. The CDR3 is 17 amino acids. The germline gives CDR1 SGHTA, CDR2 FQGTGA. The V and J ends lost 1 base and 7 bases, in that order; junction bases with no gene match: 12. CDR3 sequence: CASSLMPLAGGRNTQYF. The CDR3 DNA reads TGTGCCAGCAGCTTAATGCCCCTTGCGGGAGGGCGTAATACGCAGTATTTT.

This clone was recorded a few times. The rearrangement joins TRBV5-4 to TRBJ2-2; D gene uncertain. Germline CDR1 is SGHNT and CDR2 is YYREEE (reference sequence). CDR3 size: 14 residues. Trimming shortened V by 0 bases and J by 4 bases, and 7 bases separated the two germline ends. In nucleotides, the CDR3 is TGTGCCAGCAGCTTGGACCGAACCACCGGGGAGCTGTTTTTT. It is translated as CASSLDRTTGELFF.

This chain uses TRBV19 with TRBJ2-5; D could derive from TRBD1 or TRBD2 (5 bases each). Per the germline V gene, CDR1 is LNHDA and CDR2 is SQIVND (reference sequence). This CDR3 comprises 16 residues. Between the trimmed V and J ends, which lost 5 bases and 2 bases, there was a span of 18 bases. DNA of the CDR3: TGTGCCAGTAGTCCGGGACGGTCGAAGGGACAAGAGACCCAGTACTTC. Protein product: CASSPGRSKGQETQYF.

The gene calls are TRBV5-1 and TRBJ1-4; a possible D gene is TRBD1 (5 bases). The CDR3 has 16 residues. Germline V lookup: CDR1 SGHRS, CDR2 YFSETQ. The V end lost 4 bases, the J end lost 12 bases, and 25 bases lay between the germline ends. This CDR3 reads CASSAPAVWGEPELFF. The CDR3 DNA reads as TGCGCCAGCAGCGCACCGGCGGTCTGGGGGGAGCCGGAACTGTTTTTT.

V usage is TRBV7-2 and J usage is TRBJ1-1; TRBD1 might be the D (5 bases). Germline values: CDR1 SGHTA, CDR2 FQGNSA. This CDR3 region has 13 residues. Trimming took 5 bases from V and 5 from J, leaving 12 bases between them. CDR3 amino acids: CASSPSGRTEAFF. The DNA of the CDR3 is TGTGCCAGCAGCCCCTCGGGGCGTACTGAAGCTTTCTTT.

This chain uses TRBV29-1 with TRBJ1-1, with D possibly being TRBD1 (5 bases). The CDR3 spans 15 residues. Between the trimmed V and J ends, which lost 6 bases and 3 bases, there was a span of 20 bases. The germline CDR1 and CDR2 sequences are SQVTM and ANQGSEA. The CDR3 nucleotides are TGCAGCGTAAGGGGCGGCGGGGACGGGGACACTGAAGCTTTCTTT. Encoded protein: CSVRGGGDGDTEAFF.

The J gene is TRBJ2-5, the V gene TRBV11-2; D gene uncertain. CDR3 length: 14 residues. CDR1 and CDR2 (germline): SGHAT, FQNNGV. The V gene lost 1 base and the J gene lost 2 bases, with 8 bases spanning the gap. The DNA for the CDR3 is TGTGCCAGCAGCTTAGGGGTAAGGCAAGAGACCCAGTACTTC. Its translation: CASSLGVRQETQYF.

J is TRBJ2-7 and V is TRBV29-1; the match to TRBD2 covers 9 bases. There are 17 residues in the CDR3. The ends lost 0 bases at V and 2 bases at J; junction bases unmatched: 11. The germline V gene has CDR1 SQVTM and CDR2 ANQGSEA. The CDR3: CSVEDEGLTSGTYEQYF. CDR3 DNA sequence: TGCAGCGTTGAAGATGAGGGGTTGACTAGCGGTACCTACGAGCAGTACTTC.

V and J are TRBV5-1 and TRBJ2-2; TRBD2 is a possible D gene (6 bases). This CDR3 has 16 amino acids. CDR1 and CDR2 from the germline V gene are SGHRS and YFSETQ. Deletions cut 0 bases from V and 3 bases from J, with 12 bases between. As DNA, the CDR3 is TGCGCCAGCAGCTTGGGGGGACTGGTCGACACCGGGGAGCTGTTTTTT. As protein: CASSLGGLVDTGELFF.

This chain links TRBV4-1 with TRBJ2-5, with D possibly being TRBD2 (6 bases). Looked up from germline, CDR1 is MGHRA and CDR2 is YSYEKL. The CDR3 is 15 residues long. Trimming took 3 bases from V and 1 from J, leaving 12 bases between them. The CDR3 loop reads CASSHLTRLQETQYF. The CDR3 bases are TGCGCCAGCAGCCACCTGACTAGGCTCCAAGAGACCCAGTACTTC.

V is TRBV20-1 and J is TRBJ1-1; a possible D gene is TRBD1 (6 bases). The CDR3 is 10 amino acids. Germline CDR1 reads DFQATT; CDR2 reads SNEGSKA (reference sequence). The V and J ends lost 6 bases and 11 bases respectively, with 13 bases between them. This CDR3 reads CSARQGYAFF. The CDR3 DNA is TGCAGTGCCAGGCAGGGGTATGCTTTCTTT.

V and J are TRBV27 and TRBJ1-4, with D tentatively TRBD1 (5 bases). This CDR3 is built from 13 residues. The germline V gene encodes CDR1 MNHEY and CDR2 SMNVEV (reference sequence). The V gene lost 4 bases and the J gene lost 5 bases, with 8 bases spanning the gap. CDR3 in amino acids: CASSSGPNEKLFF. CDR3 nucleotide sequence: TGTGCCAGCAGTTCGGGACCGAATGAAAAACTGTTTTTT.

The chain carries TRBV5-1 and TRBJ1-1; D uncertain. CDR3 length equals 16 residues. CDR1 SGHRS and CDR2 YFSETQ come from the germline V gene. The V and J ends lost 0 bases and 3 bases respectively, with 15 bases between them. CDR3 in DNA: TGCGCCAGCAGCTTGGGTGGCGAGGGTACGGACACTGAAGCTTTCTTT. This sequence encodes CASSLGGEGTDTEAFF.

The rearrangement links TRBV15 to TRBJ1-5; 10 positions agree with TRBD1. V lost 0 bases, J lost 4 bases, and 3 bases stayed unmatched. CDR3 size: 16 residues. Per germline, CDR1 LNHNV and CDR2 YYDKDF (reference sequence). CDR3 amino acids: CATSRDGTGANQPQHF. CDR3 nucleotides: TGTGCCACCAGCAGAGATGGGACAGGGGCAAATCAGCCCCAGCATTTT.

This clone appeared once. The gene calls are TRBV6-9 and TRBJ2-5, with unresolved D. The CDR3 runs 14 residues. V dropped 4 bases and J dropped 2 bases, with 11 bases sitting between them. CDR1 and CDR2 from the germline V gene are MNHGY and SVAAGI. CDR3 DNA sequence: TGTGCCAGCAGTTGTAACAGCCAACAAGAGACCCAGTACTTC. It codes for CASSCNSQQETQYF.

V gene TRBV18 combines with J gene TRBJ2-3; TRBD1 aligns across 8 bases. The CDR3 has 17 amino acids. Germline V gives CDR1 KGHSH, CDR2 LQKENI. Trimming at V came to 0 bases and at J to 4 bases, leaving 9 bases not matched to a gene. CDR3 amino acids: CASSPPNRGTVADTQYF. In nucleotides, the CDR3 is TGTGCCAGCTCACCACCGAACAGGGGGACCGTGGCAGATACGCAGTATTTT.

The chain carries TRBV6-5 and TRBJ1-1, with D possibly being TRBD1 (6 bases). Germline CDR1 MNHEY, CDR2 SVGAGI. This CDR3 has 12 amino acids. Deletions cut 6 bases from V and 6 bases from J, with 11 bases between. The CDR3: CASRSTGSEAFF. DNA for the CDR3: TGTGCCAGCAGATCGACAGGCTCTGAAGCTTTCTTT.

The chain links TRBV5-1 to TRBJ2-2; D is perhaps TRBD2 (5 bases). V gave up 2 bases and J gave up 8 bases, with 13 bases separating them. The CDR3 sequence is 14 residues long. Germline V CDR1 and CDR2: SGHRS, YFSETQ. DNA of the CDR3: TGCGCCAGCAGCTTAAGCGGCTCCATAGGGGAGCTGTTTTTT. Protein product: CASSLSGSIGELFF.

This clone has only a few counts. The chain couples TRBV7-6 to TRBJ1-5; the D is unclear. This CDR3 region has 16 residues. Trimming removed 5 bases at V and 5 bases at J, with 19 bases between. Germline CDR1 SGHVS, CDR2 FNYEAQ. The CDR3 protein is CASSPYPRRDDQPQHF. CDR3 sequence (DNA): TGTGCCAGCAGCCCTTACCCCCGACGTGACGATCAGCCCCAGCATTTT.

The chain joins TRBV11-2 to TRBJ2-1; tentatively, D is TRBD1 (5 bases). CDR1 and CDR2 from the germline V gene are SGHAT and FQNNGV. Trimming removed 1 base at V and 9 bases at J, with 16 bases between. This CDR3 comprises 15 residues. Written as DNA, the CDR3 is TGTGCCAGCAGCTTAGCGTGGGGCCGTGATCCTGAGCAGTTCTTC. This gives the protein CASSLAWGRDPEQFF.

Written as DNA, the CDR3 is TGTGCCAGCAGTTTCTTAAATCTAGGCTACACCTTC. This codes for CASSFLNLGYTF. This chain uses TRBV28 with TRBJ1-2, with D uncertain. From germline, CDR1 is MDHEN and CDR2 SYDVKM. V was shortened by 3 bases and J by 8 bases, with 10 bases between the two germline ends. The CDR3 consists of 12 residues.

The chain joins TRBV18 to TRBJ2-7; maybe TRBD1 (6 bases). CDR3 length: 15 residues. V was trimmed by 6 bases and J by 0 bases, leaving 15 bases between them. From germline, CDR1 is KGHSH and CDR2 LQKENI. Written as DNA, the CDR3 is TGTGCCAGCTCCCAGAGAAGGGGGTTCTCCTACGAGCAGTACTTC. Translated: CASSQRRGFSYEQYF.

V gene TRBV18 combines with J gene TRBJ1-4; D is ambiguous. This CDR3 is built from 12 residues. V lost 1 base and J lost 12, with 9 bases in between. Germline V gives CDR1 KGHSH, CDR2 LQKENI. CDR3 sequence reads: CASSPQVKELFF. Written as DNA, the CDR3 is TGTGCCAGCTCACCACAGGTGAAGGAACTGTTTTTT.

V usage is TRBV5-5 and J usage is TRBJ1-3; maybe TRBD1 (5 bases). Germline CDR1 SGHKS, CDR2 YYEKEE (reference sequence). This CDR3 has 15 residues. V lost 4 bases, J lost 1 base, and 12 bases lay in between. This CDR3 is CASSPGTASGNTIYF. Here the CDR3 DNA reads TGTGCCAGCAGCCCCGGGACGGCGTCTGGAAACACCATATATTTT.

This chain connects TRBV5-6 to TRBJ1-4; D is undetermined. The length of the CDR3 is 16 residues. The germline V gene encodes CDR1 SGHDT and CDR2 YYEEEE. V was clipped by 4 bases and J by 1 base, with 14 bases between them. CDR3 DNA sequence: TGTGCCAGCAGCCCGCTTGGAGAGGGAACTAATGAAAAACTGTTTTTT. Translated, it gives CASSPLGEGTNEKLFF. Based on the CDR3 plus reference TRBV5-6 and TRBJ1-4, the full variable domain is DAGVTQSPTHLIKTRGQQVTLRCSPKSGHDTVSWYQQALGQGPQFIFQYYEEEERQRGNFPDRFSGHQFPNYSSELNVNALLLGDSALYLCASSPLGEGTNEKLFFGSGTQLSVL.